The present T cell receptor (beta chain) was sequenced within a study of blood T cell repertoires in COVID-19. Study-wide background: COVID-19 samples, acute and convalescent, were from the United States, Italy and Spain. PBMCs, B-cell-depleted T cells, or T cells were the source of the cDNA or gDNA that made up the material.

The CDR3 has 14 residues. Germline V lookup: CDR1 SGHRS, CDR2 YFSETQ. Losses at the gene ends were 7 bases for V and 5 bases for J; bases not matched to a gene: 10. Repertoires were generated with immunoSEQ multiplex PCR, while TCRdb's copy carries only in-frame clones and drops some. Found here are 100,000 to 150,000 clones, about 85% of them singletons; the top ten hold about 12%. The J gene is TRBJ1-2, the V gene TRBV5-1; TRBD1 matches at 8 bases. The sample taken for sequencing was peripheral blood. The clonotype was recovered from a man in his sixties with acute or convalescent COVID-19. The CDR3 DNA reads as TGCGCCAGCGCTTTACGGACAGGGCAATATGGCTACACCTTC. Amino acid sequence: CASALRTGQYGYTF. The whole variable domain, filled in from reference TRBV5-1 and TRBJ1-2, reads KAGVTQTPRYLIKTRGQQVTLSCSPISGHRSVSWYQQTPGQGLQFLFEYFSETQRNKGNFPGRFSGRQFSNSRSEMNVSTLELGDSALYLCASALRTGQYGYTFGSGTRLTVV.